This T cell receptor beta chain was captured in a study of cytomegalovirus exposure and HLA in healthy donors. General observations from the study: Presence/absence analyses took donor sequencing depth as roughly uniform. Reports indicated that the classifier achieved high specificity and sensitivity in diagnosing cytomegalovirus status. In an earlier analysis, productive rearrangement rates for most beta V segments clustered near 87% or 30%.

The ends lost 1 base at V and 2 bases at J; junction bases unmatched: 8. Germline V gene lookup returns CDR1 SGHRS and CDR2 YFSETQ. The CDR3 loop spans 17 amino acids. PCR involved 60 Vbeta and 13 Jbeta primers. Sequencing was performed with immunoSEQ multiplex PCR; in TCRdb, only in-frame clones are kept and a portion is missing. The top ten hold about 1.7% of the sample, which has some 270,000 clones, around 90% seen once. Note on this clone: What it recognizes is unknown.

The rearrangement joins TRBV5-1 to TRBJ2-1, with 8 bases identical to TRBD1. Sequencing was performed on PBMCs. This clonotype originated in a girl aged 2 to 9 in good health and CMV-seronegative. As DNA, the CDR3 is TGCGCCAGCAGCTTGCCACTGACAGGGGTGGCCTACAATGAGCAGTTCTTC. Its protein is CASSLPLTGVAYNEQFF. Combining the CDR3 with reference TRBV5-1 and TRBJ2-1 gives the whole variable domain KAGVTQTPRYLIKTRGQQVTLSCSPISGHRSVSWYQQTPGQGLQFLFEYFSETQRNKGNFPGRFSGRQFSNSRSEMNVSTLELGDSALYLCASSLPLTGVAYNEQFFGPGTRLTVL.